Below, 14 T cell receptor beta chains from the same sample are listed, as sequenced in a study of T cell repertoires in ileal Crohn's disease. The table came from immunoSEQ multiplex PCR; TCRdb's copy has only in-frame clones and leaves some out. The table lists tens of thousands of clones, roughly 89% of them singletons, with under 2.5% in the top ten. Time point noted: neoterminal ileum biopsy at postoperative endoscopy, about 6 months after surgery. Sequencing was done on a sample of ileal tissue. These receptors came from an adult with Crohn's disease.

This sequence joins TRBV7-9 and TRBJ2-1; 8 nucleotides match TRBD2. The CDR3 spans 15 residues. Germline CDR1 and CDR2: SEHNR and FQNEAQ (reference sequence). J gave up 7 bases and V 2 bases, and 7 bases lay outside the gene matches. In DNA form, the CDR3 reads TGTGCCAGCAGCTTAACCAGCGGGGGTGGGAATGAGCAGTTCTTC. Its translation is CASSLTSGGGNEQFF.

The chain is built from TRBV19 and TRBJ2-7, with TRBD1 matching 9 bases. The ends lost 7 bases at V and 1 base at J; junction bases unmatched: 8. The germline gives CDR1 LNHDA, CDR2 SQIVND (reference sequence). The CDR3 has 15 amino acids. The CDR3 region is CASTPGQGQSYEQYF. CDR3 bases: TGTGCCAGTACCCCGGGACAGGGTCAATCCTACGAGCAGTACTTC.

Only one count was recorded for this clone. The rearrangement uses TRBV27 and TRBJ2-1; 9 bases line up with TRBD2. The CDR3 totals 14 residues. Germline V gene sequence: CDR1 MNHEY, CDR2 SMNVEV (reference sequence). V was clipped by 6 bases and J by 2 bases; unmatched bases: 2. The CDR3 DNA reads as TGTGCCAGCAGAGTAGCGGGAGCCTACAATGAGCAGTTCTTC. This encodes CASRVAGAYNEQFF.

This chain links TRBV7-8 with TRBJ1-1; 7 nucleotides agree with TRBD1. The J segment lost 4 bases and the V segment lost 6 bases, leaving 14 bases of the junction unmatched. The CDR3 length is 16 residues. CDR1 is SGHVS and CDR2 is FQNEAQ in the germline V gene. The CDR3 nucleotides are TGTGCCAGCAGTTCAAAGGGGGCGAGAGGTGGCACTGAAGCTTTCTTT. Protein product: CASSSKGARGGTEAFF.

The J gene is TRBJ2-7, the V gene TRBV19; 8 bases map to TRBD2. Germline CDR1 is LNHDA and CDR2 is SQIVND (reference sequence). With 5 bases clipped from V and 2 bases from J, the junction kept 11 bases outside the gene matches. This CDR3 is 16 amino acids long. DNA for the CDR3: TGTGCCAGTAGTCGACTTAGCGGGAACTATCCCTACGAGCAGTACTTC. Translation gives CASSRLSGNYPYEQYF.

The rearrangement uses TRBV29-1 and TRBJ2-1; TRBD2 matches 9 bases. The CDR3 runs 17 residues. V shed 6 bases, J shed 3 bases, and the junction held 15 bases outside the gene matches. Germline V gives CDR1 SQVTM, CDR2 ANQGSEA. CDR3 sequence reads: CSVRGLAGRSVYNEQFF. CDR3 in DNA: TGCAGCGTGCGGGGGCTAGCGGGACGTTCTGTCTACAATGAGCAGTTCTTC.

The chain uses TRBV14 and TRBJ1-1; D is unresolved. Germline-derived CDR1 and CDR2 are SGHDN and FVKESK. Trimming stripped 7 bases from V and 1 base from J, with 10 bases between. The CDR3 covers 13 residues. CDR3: CASNPVRNTEAFF. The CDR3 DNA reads TGTGCCAGCAACCCTGTCAGGAACACTGAAGCTTTCTTT.

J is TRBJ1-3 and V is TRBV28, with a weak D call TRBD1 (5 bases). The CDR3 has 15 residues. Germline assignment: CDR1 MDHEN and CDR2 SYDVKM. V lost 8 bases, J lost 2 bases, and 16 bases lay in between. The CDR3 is CASAGGVNTGNTIYF. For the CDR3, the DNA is TGTGCCAGCGCGGGGGGGGTCAATACTGGAAACACCATATATTTT.

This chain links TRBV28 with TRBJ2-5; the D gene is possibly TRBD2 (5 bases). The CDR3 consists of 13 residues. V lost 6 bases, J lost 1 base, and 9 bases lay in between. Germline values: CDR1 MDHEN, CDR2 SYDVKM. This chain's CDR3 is CASRNGLQETQYF. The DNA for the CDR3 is TGTGCCAGCAGAAACGGACTCCAAGAGACCCAGTACTTC. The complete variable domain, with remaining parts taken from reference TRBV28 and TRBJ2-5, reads DVKVTQSSRYLVKRTGEKVFLECVQDMDHENMFWYRQDPGLGLRLIYFSYDVKMKEKGDIPEGYSVSREKKERFSLILESASTNQTSMYLCASRNGLQETQYFGPGTRLLVL.

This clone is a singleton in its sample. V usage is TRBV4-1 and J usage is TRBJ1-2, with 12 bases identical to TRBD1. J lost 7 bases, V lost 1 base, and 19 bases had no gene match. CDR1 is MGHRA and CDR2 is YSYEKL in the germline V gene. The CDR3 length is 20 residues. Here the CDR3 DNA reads TGCGCCAGCAGCCAAGTTGGCTTGGGTGGGACAGGGGGCCTTTGGGCTGGCTACACCTTC. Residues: CASSQVGLGGTGGLWAGYTF.

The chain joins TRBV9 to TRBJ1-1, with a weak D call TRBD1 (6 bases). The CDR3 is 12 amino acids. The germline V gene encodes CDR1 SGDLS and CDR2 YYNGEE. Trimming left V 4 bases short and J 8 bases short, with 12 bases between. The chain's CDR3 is CASSPGQLEAFF. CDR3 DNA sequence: TGTGCCAGCAGCCCCGGACAGCTAGAAGCTTTCTTT. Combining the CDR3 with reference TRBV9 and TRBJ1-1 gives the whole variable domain DSGVTQTPKHLITATGQRVTLRCSPRSGDLSVYWYQQSLDQGLQFLIQYYNGEERAKGNILERFSAQQFPDLHSELNLSSLELGDSALYFCASSPGQLEAFFGQGTRLTVV.

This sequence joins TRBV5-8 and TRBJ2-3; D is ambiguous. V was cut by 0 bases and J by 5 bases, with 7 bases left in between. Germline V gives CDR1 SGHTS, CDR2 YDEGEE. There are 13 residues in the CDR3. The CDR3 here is CASSLGAGDTQYF. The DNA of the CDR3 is TGTGCCAGCAGCTTGGGGGCCGGAGATACGCAGTATTTT.

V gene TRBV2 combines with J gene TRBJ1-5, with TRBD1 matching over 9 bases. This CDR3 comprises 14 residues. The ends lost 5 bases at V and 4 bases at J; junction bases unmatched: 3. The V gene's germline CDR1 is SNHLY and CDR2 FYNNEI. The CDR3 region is CASSSGQGNQPQHF. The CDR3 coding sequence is TGTGCCAGCAGTTCGGGACAGGGAAATCAGCCCCAGCATTTT.

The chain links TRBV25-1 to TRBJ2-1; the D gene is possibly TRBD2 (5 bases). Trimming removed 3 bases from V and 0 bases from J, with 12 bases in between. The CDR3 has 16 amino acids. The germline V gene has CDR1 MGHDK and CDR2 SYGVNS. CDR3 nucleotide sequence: TGTGCCAGCAGTGACGACCTAGCTAGCTCCTACAATGAGCAGTTCTTC. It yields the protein CASSDDLASSYNEQFF.